The 10 T cell receptor beta chains reported below all come from one sample, sequenced in a study of blood T cell repertoires in COVID-19. The data were produced by immunoSEQ multiplex PCR, yet TCRdb's version contains in-frame clones alone and is incomplete. The table includes around 380,000 clones, 80% to 90% detected once. The sequencing sample was made of PBMCs or T cells enriched from blood (not recorded which). Every receptor here comes from a man younger than 40 who had recovered from COVID-19.

The V gene is TRBV13, the J gene TRBJ2-7, with D tentatively TRBD2 (7 bases). This CDR3 contains 14 residues. Germline lookup yields CDR1 PRHDT and CDR2 FYEKMQ (reference sequence). V lost 5 bases, J lost 4 bases, and 15 bases lay in between. CDR3 amino acids: CASSARGPSYEQYF. DNA of the CDR3: TGTGCCAGCAGCGCGCGGGGGCCGAGTTACGAGCAGTACTTC.

The V and J genes are TRBV30 and TRBJ1-1; D is possibly TRBD1 (6 bases). Germline CDR1 and CDR2: GTSNPN and SVGIG (reference sequence). Trimming took 2 bases from V and 1 from J, leaving 8 bases between them. The CDR3 has 13 residues. This CDR3 reads CAWSPTGNTEAFF. The CDR3 DNA follows: TGTGCCTGGAGTCCGACAGGGAACACTGAAGCTTTCTTT. The variable domain in full, completed from reference TRBV30 and TRBJ1-1, reads SQTIHQWPATLVQPVGSPLSLECTVEGTSNPNLYWYRQAAGRGLQLLFYSVGIGQISSEVPQNLSASRPQDRQFILSSKKLLLSDSGFYLCAWSPTGNTEAFFGQGTRLTVV.

This chain joins TRBV11-3 and TRBJ2-1; 9 bases map to TRBD2. The germline V gene has CDR1 SGHNT and CDR2 YENEEA. The CDR3 has 15 amino acids. Germline trimming cut 5 bases from V and 3 bases from J; bases unmatched to any gene: 5. The chain's CDR3 is CASSLRAGGYNEQFF. The CDR3 DNA sequence: TGTGCCAGCAGCCTCCGAGCGGGAGGCTACAATGAGCAGTTCTTC.

The rearrangement joins TRBV5-6 to TRBJ2-7, with 9 bases matching TRBD1. The CDR3 covers 15 residues. Germline V gene lookup returns CDR1 SGHDT and CDR2 YYEEEE. Germline trimming cut 2 bases from V and 6 bases from J; bases unmatched to any gene: 9. The CDR3 region is CASSLSGTGRVEQYF. CDR3 sequence (DNA): TGTGCCAGCAGCTTATCCGGGACAGGGCGGGTCGAGCAGTACTTC. Looking up the rest from reference TRBV5-6 and TRBJ2-7 gives the full variable domain: DAGVTQSPTHLIKTRGQQVTLRCSPKSGHDTVSWYQQALGQGPQFIFQYYEEEERQRGNFPDRFSGHQFPNYSSELNVNALLLGDSALYLCASSLSGTGRVEQYFGPGTRLTVT.

The V gene is TRBV6-5, the J gene TRBJ1-1; tentative D call: TRBD1 (6 bases). V lost 7 bases, J lost 4 bases, and 13 bases lay in between. CDR3 size: 13 residues. Germline V gene lookup returns CDR1 MNHEY and CDR2 SVGAGI. This chain's CDR3 is CASTQDRSTEAFF. In DNA, the CDR3 is TGTGCCAGCACACAAGACAGGAGCACTGAAGCTTTCTTT.

The chain links TRBV12-3 or TRBV12-4 to TRBJ1-1, with D maybe TRBD1 (5 bases). Deletions cut 7 bases from V and 1 base from J, with 10 bases between. CDR3 length: 13 amino acids. The chain's CDR3 is CASTPGWNTEAFF. The DNA for the CDR3 is TGTGCCAGCACCCCAGGGTGGAACACTGAAGCTTTCTTT.

This sequence joins TRBV7-9 and TRBJ1-5; 7 bases are shared with TRBD1. With 2 bases clipped from V and 8 bases from J, the junction kept 9 bases outside the gene matches. CDR1 and CDR2 (germline): SEHNR, FQNEAQ (reference sequence). This CDR3 contains 15 residues. CDR3 sequence reads: CASSLKGTAEEPQHF. In DNA form, the CDR3 reads TGTGCCAGCAGCTTAAAAGGGACAGCGGAGGAGCCCCAGCATTTT.

Comment on this clone: The junction differs from germline at one of its ends, possibly a read error. This chain connects TRBV10-3 to TRBJ2-7, with 14 positions matching TRBD2. Germline V gene sequence: CDR1 ENHRY, CDR2 SYGVKD. There are 14 residues in the CDR3. The CDR3 DNA sequence: TGTGCCAGCAGTTTCGGGACTAGCGGGGGCGAGCAGTACTTC. Residues: CASSFGTSGGEQYF.

The chain links TRBV4-2 to TRBJ2-6, with D perhaps matching TRBD2 (5 bases). Trimming left V 0 bases short and J 4 bases short, with 10 bases between. The germline gives CDR1 LGHNA, CDR2 YNFKEQ. CDR3 size: 16 residues. CDR3 loop: CASSQEYGNGANVLTF. The CDR3 nucleotides are TGTGCCAGCAGCCAAGAGTACGGGAACGGGGCCAACGTCCTGACTTTC.

The chain is built from TRBV3-1 (or the pseudogene TRBV3-2) and TRBJ2-7; unclear D gene. The V and J ends lost 6 bases and 6 bases respectively, with 15 bases between them. The CDR3 contains 13 residues. The germline V gene encodes CDR1 LGHDT and CDR2 YNNKEL (reference sequence). The CDR3 nucleotides are TGTGCCAGCAGTCCAGAATATTCCCTCGAGCAGTACTTC. Amino acid sequence: CASSPEYSLEQYF.